This T cell receptor (beta chain) comes out of a study of T cells after yellow fever vaccination. Study-wide background: Fractions with few cells were prepared using SMART-Seq v4 Ultra Low Input. The study's findings and limits: A secondary response was less intense yet reached its peak sooner, at day 5 versus 15. Clonotypes shared by both compartments, CD4 and CD8, made up a small share.

This clonotype was seen a few times. The CDR3 runs 16 residues. The V gene end was trimmed by 3 bases and the J gene end by 7 bases; junction bases not matched to a gene: 14. Germline lookup yields CDR1 LNHDA and CDR2 SQIVND (reference sequence). The authors made TCR cDNA by 5'RACE template switching, adding a universal primer site and UMIs. TCRdb reprocessed the 5' RACE reads via MiXCR and lists one record per CDR3 protein. The sample shows more than 65,000 distinct CDR3 sequences, about an eighth of them seen only once. The sequenced sample was CD8+ T cells not binding an NS4B(214-222) dextramer, sorted from PBMCs, obtained roughly 20 days after the first yellow fever vaccination. V usage is TRBV19 and J usage is TRBJ2-7; 8 bases agree with TRBD2. The source is a man aged 18 to 29 who received the YFV17D yellow fever vaccine. This chain's CDR3 is CASSIPSGGLPGEQYF. The CDR3 bases are TGTGCCAGTAGTATCCCCAGCGGGGGCCTCCCTGGAGAGCAGTACTTC. The full variable domain, in which reference TRBV19 and TRBJ2-7 provide the parts outside the CDR3, is DGGITQSPKYLFRKEGQNVTLSCEQNLNHDAMYWYRQDPGQGLRLIYYSQIVNDFQKGDIAEGYSVSREKKESFPLTVTSAQKNPTAFYLCASSIPSGGLPGEQYFGPGTRLTVT.